This TCR beta chain was sequenced during a study of blood T cell repertoires in COVID-19. Produced via immunoSEQ multiplex PCR; TCRdb's table is partial and in-frame only. The sample lists approximately 150,000 clones, around 82% seen once, with 15% to 20% in the top ten. Sequencing was done on a sample of PBMCs or T cells enriched from blood (not recorded which). This clonotype was sampled from a man aged 55-75 years who had recovered from COVID-19.

CDR3 amino acids: CSVGLAADTEAFF. Here the CDR3 DNA reads TGCAGCGTTGGTTTGGCGGCAGACACTGAAGCTTTCTTT. The chain recombines TRBV29-1 with TRBJ1-1; no definite D call. The CDR3 is 13 amino acids. The V and J ends lost 4 bases and 3 bases respectively, with 12 bases between them. Germline V lookup: CDR1 SQVTM, CDR2 ANQGSEA. The full variable domain, completed using reference TRBV29-1 and TRBJ1-1, is SAVISQKPSRDICQRGTSLTIQCQVDSQVTMMFWYRQQPGQSLTLIATANQGSEATYESGFVIDKFPISRPNLTFSTLTVSNMSPEDSSIYLCSVGLAADTEAFFGQGTRLTVV.